What follows is one T cell receptor beta chain and its context. Its matching antigen is unknown. Produced via immunoSEQ multiplex PCR; TCRdb's table is partial and in-frame only. Counted here are around 75,000 clones, around 81% occurring once; the ten biggest clones make up less than 3%. The entry originates in a study of cytomegalovirus exposure and HLA in healthy donors. At the level of the study: The roughly 130 validation repertoires used the same platform as the approximately 620 first-cohort repertoires (as reported by a later analysis). Study results and limitations: Altogether, some 160 TCR beta chains were recorded as cytomegalovirus-associated. High sensitivity and specificity were reportedly achieved when the classifier diagnosed cytomegalovirus status.

The source material was PBMCs. This TCR was recovered from a man aged 30 to 39 in good health and CMV-seronegative.

In DNA, the CDR3 is TGTGCCAGCAGCCAAGGGTTAGTCGGACAGGGAGTTGGGAATCAGCCCCAGCATTTT. This codes for CASSQGLVGQGVGNQPQHF. This chain uses TRBV4-2 with TRBJ1-5; the match to TRBD1 covers 8 bases. Germline-derived CDR1 and CDR2 are LGHNA and YNFKEQ. The junction had 15 bases not matched to a gene; V was cut back by 1 base and J by 4 bases. The CDR3 is 19 amino acids.